This TCR beta chain originates from a study of T cells in Graves' hyperthyroidism and ophthalmopathy. Study-level points and caveats: The model foresaw ophthalmopathy a median roughly 6 months prior to onset. Blood also carried most thyroid clonotypes expanded above 0.001.

TCR beta CDR3 sequences were amplified from RNA transcripts. Researchers ran a first-round RT-PCR on the TCR CDR3 using the HTBI primer set. TCRdb processed the multiplex PCR reads anew with MiXCR; each CDR3 protein has one entry. The sample lists over 450,000 distinct CDR3 sequences; roughly a sixth were seen once. The junction had 6 bases not matched to a gene; V was cut back by 4 bases and J by 0 bases. Germline V lookup: CDR1 SGHAT, CDR2 FQDESV (reference sequence). The length of the CDR3 is 16 residues. There are many counts of this clonotype. Its antigen is not identified. The TCR comes from a woman aged 18-29 years with Graves' ophthalmopathy. Sequencing was done on a sample of blood. The chain recombines TRBV11-1 with TRBJ1-1; 9 nucleotides match TRBD1. The CDR3 nucleotides are TGTGCCAGCAGCTCCCTAGACAGGGGGATGAACACTGAAGCTTTCTTT. Amino acids: CASSSLDRGMNTEAFF. Full variable domain (missing parts from reference TRBV11-1 and TRBJ1-1): EAEVAQSPRYKITEKSQAVAFWCDPISGHATLYWYRQILGQGPELLVQFQDESVVDDSQLPKDRFSAERLKGVDSTLKIQPAELGDSAMYLCASSSLDRGMNTEAFFGQGTRLTVV.